This TCR beta chain originates from a study of CXCR3-negative and CXCR3-positive naive CD8 T cells. A CD45RO-CCR7+CD27+CD95- profile was what naive CD8+ T cells displayed. UMI-labeled 5' RACE TRB cDNA libraries were prepared from the cells. Reprocessing the 5' RACE reads, TCRdb reports a single entry for every CDR3 protein and omits DNA. The record lists 40,000 to 55,000 distinct CDR3 sequences, of which the ten most abundant hold about 1.6%. The CDR3 covers 16 residues. CDR1 is MNHEY, CDR2 SVGAGI, per germline. The chain links TRBV6-5 to TRBJ2-1; TCRdb calls TRBD1, which cannot be checked without DNA. Sequenced: naive CXCR3- CD8+ T cells from blood. The sample's subset: CD45RO-CCR7+CD27+CD95- naive CD8+ T cells lacking CXCR3 (TNR3-). The origin of this receptor is a human donor in good health. Some clones in this sample may be carry-over from other donors' samples. CDR3 residues: CASNIARGSSYNEQFF.